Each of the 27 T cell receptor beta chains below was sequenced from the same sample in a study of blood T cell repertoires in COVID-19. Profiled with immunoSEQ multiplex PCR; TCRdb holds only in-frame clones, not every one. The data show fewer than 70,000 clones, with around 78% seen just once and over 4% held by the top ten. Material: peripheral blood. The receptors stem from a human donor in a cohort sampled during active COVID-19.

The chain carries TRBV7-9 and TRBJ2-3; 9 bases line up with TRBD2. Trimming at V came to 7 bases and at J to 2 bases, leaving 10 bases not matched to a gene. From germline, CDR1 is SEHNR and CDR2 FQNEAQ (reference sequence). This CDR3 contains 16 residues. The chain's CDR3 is CASTSGAGGNTDTQYF. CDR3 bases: TGTGCCAGCACCTCAGGGGCGGGGGGGAACACAGATACGCAGTATTTT.

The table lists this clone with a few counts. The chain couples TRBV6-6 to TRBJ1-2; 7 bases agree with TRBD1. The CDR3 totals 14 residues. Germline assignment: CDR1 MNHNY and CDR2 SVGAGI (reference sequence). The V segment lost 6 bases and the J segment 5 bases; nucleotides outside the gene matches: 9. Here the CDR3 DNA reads TGTGCCAGCAGCACAGGGGCGGTTAAGTATGGCTACACCTTC. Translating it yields CASSTGAVKYGYTF.

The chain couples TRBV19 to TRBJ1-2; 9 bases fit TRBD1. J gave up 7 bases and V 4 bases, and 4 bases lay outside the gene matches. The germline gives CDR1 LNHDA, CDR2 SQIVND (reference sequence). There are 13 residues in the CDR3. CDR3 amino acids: CASSTTGGIGYTF. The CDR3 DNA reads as TGTGCCAGTAGTACCACAGGGGGCATTGGCTACACCTTC.

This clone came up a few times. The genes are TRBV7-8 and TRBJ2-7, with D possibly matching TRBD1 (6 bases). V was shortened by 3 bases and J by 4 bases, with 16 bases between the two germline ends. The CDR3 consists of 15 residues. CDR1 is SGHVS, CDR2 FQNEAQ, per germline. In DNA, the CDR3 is TGTGCCAGCAGCTTTAGAGAACAGGGCCCTTACGAGCAGTACTTC. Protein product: CASSFREQGPYEQYF.

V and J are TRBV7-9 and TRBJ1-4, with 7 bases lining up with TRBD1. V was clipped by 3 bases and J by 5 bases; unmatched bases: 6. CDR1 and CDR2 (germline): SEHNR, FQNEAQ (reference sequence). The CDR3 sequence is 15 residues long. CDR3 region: CASSFWTGSNEKLFF. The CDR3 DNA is TGTGCCAGCAGCTTTTGGACAGGATCAAATGAAAAACTGTTTTTT.

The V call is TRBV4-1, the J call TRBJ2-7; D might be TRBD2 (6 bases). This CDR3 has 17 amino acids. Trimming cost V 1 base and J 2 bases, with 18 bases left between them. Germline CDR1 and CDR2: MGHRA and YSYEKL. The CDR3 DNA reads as TGCGCCAGCAGCCAAGCGGAAACGGGAGTAGTCGCCTACGAGCAGTACTTC. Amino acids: CASSQAETGVVAYEQYF.

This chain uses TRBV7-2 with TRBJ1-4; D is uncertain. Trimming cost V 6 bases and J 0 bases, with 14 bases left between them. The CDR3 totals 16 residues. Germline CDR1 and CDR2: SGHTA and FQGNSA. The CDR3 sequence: CASSRHSPSTNEKLFF. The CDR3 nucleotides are TGTGCCAGCAGTCGACACTCACCGTCAACTAATGAAAAACTGTTTTTT.

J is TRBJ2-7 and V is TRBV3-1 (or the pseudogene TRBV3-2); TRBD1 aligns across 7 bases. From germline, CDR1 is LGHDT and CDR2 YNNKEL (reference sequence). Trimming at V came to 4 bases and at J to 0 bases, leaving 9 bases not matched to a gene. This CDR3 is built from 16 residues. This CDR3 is CASSLHPGTASYEQYF. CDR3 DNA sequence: TGTGCCAGCAGCCTCCACCCCGGGACAGCCTCCTACGAGCAGTACTTC.

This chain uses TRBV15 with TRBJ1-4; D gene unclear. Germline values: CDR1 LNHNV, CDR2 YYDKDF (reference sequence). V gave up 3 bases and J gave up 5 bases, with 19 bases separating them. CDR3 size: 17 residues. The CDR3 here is CATSRSKIFGLNEKLFF. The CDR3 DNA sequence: TGTGCCACCAGCAGGTCAAAAATATTTGGCCTCAATGAAAAACTGTTTTTT.

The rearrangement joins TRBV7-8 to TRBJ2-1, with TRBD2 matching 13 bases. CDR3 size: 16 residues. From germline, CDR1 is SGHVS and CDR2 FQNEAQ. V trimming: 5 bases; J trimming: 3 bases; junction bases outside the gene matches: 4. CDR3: CASSPTSGGDYNEQFF. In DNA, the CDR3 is TGTGCCAGCAGCCCCACTAGCGGGGGGGACTACAATGAGCAGTTCTTC.

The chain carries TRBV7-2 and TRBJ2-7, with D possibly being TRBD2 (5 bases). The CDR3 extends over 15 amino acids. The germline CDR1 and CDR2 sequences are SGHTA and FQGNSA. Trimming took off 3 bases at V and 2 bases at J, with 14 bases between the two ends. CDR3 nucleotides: TGTGCCAGCAGCTTTGTACCGAACGGGGCCTACGAGCAGTACTTC. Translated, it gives CASSFVPNGAYEQYF.

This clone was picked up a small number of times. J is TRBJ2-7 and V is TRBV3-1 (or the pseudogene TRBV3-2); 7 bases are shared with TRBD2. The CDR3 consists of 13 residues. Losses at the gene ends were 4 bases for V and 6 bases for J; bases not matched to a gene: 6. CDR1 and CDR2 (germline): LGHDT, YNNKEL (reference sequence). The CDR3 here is CASSLREGGEQYF. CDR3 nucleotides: TGTGCCAGCAGCCTAAGGGAGGGCGGCGAGCAGTACTTC.

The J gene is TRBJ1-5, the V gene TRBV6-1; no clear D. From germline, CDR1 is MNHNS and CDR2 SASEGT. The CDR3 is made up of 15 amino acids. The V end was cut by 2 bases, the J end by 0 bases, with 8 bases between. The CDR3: CASSELEVSNQPQHF. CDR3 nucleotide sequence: TGTGCCAGCAGTGAATTGGAGGTTAGCAATCAGCCCCAGCATTTT.

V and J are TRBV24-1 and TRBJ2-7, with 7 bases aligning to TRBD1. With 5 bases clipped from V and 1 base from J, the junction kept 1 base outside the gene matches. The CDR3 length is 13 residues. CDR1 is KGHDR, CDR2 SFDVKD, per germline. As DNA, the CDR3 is TGTGCCACCAGTGGGGGACAGTCCTACGAGCAGTACTTC. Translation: CATSGGQSYEQYF.

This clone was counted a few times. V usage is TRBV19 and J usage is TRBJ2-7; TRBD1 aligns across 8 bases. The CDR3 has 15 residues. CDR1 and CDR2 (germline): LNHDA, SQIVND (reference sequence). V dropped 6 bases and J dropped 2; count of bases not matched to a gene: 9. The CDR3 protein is CASSVFPDRAYEQYF. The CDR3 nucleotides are TGTGCCAGTAGCGTATTCCCGGACAGGGCCTACGAGCAGTACTTC.

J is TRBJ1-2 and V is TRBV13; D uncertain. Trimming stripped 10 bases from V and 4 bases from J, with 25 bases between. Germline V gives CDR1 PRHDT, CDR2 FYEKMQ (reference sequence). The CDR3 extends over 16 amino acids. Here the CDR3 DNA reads TGTGCCACCACAGAACCAGTGGCGGGCGGCCGCTATGGCTACACCTTC. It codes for CATTEPVAGGRYGYTF. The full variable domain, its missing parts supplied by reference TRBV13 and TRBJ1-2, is AAGVIQSPRHLIKEKRETATLKCYPIPRHDTVYWYQQGPGQDPQFLISFYEKMQSDKGSIPDRFSAQQFSDYHSELNMSSLELGDSALYFCATTEPVAGGRYGYTFGSGTRLTVV.

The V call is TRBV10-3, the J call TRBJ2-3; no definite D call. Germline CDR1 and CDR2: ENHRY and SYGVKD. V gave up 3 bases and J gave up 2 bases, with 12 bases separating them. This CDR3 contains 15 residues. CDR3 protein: CAISEAGPPTDTQYF. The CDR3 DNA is TGTGCCATCAGTGAAGCAGGCCCACCCACAGATACGCAGTATTTT.

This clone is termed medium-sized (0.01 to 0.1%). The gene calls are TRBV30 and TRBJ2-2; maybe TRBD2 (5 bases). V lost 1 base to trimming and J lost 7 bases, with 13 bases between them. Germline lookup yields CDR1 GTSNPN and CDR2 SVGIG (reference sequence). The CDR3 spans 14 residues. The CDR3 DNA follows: TGTGCCTGGAGTGCGGGATTAGGTCACGGGGAGCTGTTTTTT. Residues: CAWSAGLGHGELFF. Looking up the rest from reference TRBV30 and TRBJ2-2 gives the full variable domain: SQTIHQWPATLVQPVGSPLSLECTVEGTSNPNLYWYRQAAGRGLQLLFYSVGIGQISSEVPQNLSASRPQDRQFILSSKKLLLSDSGFYLCAWSAGLGHGELFFGEGSRLTVL.

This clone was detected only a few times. CDR3 protein: CASSLEMSTYTEAFF. In DNA, the CDR3 is TGTGCCAGCAGCTTGGAAATGAGCACGTACACTGAAGCTTTCTTT. This chain joins TRBV5-5 and TRBJ1-1; D is ambiguous. V shed 0 bases and J shed 3 bases, with 12 bases lying between them. Per the germline V gene, CDR1 is SGHKS and CDR2 is YYEKEE (reference sequence). This CDR3 has 15 amino acids.

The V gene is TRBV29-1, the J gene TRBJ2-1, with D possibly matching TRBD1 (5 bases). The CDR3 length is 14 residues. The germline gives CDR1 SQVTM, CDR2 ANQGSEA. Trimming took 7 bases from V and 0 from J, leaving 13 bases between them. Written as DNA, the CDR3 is TGCAGCGCACAGACAGACAGCTCCTACAATGAGCAGTTCTTC. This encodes CSAQTDSSYNEQFF.

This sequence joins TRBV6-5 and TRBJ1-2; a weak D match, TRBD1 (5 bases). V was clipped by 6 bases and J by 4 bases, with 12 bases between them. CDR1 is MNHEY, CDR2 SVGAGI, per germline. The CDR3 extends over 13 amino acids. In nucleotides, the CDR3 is TGTGCCAGCAGATTGGACATTGTCTATGGCTACACCTTC. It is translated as CASRLDIVYGYTF.

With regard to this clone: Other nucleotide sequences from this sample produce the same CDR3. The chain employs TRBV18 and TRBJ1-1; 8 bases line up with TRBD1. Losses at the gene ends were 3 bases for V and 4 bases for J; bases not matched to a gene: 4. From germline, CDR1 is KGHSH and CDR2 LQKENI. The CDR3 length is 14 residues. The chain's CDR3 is CASSPNTGGTEAFF. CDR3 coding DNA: TGTGCCAGCTCACCGAATACAGGGGGCACTGAAGCTTTCTTT. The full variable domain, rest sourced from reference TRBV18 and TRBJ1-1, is NAGVMQNPRHLVRRRGQEARLRCSPMKGHSHVYWYRQLPEEGLKFMVYLQKENIIDESGMPKERFSAEFPKEGPSILRIQQVVRGDSAAYFCASSPNTGGTEAFFGQGTRLTVV.

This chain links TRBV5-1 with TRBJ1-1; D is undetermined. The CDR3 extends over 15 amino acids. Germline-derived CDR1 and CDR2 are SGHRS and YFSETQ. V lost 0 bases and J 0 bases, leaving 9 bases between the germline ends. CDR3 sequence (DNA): TGCGCCAGCAGCTTGGTCGGTAGCATGAACACTGAAGCTTTCTTT. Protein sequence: CASSLVGSMNTEAFF.

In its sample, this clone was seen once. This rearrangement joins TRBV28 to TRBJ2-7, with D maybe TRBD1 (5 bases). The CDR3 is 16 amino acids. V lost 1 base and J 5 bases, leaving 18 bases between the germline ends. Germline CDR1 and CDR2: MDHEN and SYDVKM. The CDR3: CASSLSSWGSFDEQYF. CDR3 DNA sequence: TGTGCCAGCAGTTTATCTTCTTGGGGCAGTTTCGACGAGCAGTACTTC.

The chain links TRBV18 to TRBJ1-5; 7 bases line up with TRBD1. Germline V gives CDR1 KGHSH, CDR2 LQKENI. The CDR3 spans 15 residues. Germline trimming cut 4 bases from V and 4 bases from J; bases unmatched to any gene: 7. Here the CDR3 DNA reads TGTGCCAGCTCACGATTAACAGGGGTAAATCAGCCCCAGCATTTT. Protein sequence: CASSRLTGVNQPQHF.

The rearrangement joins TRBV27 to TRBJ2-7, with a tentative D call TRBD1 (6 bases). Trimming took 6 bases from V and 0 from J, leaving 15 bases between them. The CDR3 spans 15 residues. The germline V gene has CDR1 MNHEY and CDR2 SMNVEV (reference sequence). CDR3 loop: CASRVQGASSYEQYF. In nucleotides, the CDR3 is TGTGCCAGCAGGGTACAGGGCGCTTCCTCCTACGAGCAGTACTTC.

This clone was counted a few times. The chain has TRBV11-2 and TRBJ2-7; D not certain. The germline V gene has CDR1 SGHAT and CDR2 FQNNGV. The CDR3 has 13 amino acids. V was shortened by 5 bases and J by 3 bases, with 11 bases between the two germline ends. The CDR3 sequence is CASSHEISYEQYF. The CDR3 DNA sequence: TGTGCCAGCAGCCACGAGATTAGCTACGAGCAGTACTTC.